The 9 T cell receptor beta chains below were found in one sample sequenced in a study of T cells after yellow fever vaccination. From the 5' RACE reads, TCRdb called clonotypes with MiXCR, one entry per CDR3 protein. The data contain 450,000 to 550,000 distinct CDR3 sequences, 19% of them singletons. The material was PBMCs, obtained 15 days after the yellow fever booster vaccination. Receptor source: a man in his thirties or forties who received the YFV17D yellow fever vaccine.

This clonotype occurred many times. The chain couples TRBV7-2 to TRBJ2-1; D is uncertain. CDR3 length: 11 residues. V was clipped by 8 bases and J by 4 bases, with 6 bases between them. Per germline, CDR1 SGHTA and CDR2 FQGNSA. For the CDR3, the DNA is TGTGCCAGCGGATCATACAATGAGCAGTTCTTC. This codes for CASGSYNEQFF.

The chain employs TRBV4-3 and TRBJ2-2; D gene unclear. V dropped 0 bases and J dropped 5 bases, with 13 bases sitting between them. CDR1 LGHNA and CDR2 YSLEER come from the germline V gene. This CDR3 spans 16 amino acids. CDR3 in amino acids: CASSQEVISLTGELFF. The CDR3 coding sequence is TGCGCCAGCAGCCAAGAGGTCATCTCTCTAACCGGGGAGCTGTTTTTT.

The J gene is TRBJ1-1, the V gene TRBV10-3; tentative D call: TRBD1 (6 bases). This CDR3 is built from 13 residues. V was clipped by 7 bases and J by 2 bases, with 11 bases between them. Germline CDR1 reads ENHRY; CDR2 reads SYGVKD. The CDR3 region is CAITPDSNTEAFF. CDR3 sequence (DNA): TGTGCCATCACCCCGGACAGTAACACTGAAGCTTTCTTT.

The J gene is TRBJ2-3, the V gene TRBV7-2; the D is unclear. Trimming left V 7 bases short and J 11 bases short, with 13 bases between. The CDR3 loop spans 11 amino acids. CDR1 SGHTA and CDR2 FQGNSA come from the germline V gene. Written as DNA, the CDR3 is TGTGCCAGCAACTCCCTCGGCGGGCAGTATTTT. Translated: CASNSLGGQYF.

The rearrangement joins TRBV5-1 to TRBJ2-3; D is ambiguous. This CDR3 spans 14 amino acids. The V end lost 3 bases, the J end lost 2 bases, and 10 bases lay between the germline ends. Germline-derived CDR1 and CDR2 are SGHRS and YFSETQ. Here the CDR3 DNA reads TGCGCCAGCAGCTCTGACTCCTACACAGATACGCAGTATTTT. Translation gives CASSSDSYTDTQYF. The whole variable domain, filled in from reference TRBV5-1 and TRBJ2-3, reads KAGVTQTPRYLIKTRGQQVTLSCSPISGHRSVSWYQQTPGQGLQFLFEYFSETQRNKGNFPGRFSGRQFSNSRSEMNVSTLELGDSALYLCASSSDSYTDTQYFGPGTRLTVL.

CDR3 nucleotides: TGCGCCAGCAGCTTGGCCTTCAGGACCTACGAGCAGTACTTC. This codes for CASSLAFRTYEQYF. The chain joins TRBV5-1 to TRBJ2-7, with no clear D. Trimming took 0 bases from V and 2 from J, leaving 9 bases between them. Germline V lookup: CDR1 SGHRS, CDR2 YFSETQ. The CDR3 is 14 amino acids. Supplemented by reference TRBV5-1 and TRBJ2-7, the full variable domain reads KAGVTQTPRYLIKTRGQQVTLSCSPISGHRSVSWYQQTPGQGLQFLFEYFSETQRNKGNFPGRFSGRQFSNSRSEMNVSTLELGDSALYLCASSLAFRTYEQYFGPGTRLTVT.

This clonotype was seen a handful of times. The chain joins TRBV3-1 to TRBJ1-6; D is possibly TRBD1 (6 bases). Germline V gives CDR1 LGHDT, CDR2 YNNKEL (reference sequence). V was pared by 3 bases and J by 2 bases, with 8 bases between. CDR3 length: 15 residues. This CDR3 reads CASSQGAAYNSPLHF. As DNA, the CDR3 is TGTGCCAGCAGCCAGGGGGCGGCCTATAATTCACCCCTCCACTTT.

V gene TRBV5-1 combines with J gene TRBJ2-5; TRBD2 agrees at 7 bases. Germline CDR1 is SGHRS and CDR2 is YFSETQ. The ends lost 3 bases at V and 4 bases at J; junction bases unmatched: 9. The CDR3 has 15 residues. The DNA of the CDR3 is TGCGCCAGCAGCTGGGGGAGGGGAGCAGGAGAGACCCAGTACTTC. As protein: CASSWGRGAGETQYF.

In this sample, this clonotype turned up a few times. This chain links TRBV29-1 with TRBJ1-5; D ambiguous. The CDR3 runs to 14 residues. V was cut by 5 bases and J by 5 bases, with 16 bases left in between. Germline loops: CDR1 SQVTM, CDR2 ANQGSEA. This CDR3 is CSVRKLRPYQPQHF. The CDR3 bases are TGCAGCGTTAGGAAACTAAGACCCTATCAGCCCCAGCATTTT.